Following are 5 T cell receptor beta chains from one sample sequenced in a study of beta chain features in type 1 diabetes (dated by TCRdb to the late 2010s). The receptor library was made with the immunoSEQ multiplex PCR assay. The High Capacity cDNA Reverse Transcription Kit was used to reverse transcribe all of the isolated RNA, meaning that expressed TCRB transcripts were what got sequenced. The table comes from immuneACCESS by way of TCRdb, which keeps in-frame sequences with V and J called. Part of the clones is missing from these tables; in studies checked, under half for an unresolved V gene and the rest for unknown reasons. Within this sample are a few hundred thousand clones, with approximately 30% of them counted one time only. The top ten clones comprise more than 0.055% of the sample. The material sequenced was naive CD4+ T cells from blood. Taken with the paper, the label for cell subset or site translates to: true naive CD4+ T cells. The source is a man between 18 and 35 years old in good health.

This clone was seen only a few times. V gene TRBV20-1 combines with J gene TRBJ1-1; a possible D gene is TRBD1 (5 bases). Deletions cut 5 bases from V and 4 bases from J, with 8 bases between. The CDR3 extends over 11 amino acids. Germline CDR1 and CDR2: DFQATT and SNEGSKA (reference sequence). The CDR3 nucleotides are TGCAGTGCTGGGAGGGGCACTGAAGCTTTCTTT. It is translated as CSAGRGTEAFF.

CDR3 in amino acids: CAWRGLYGYTF. CDR3 DNA: TGTGCCTGGAGGGGCCTCTATGGCTACACCTTC. The rearrangement uses TRBV30 and TRBJ1-2; D gene unclear. V lost 3 bases, J lost 4 bases, and 6 bases lay in between. This CDR3 spans 11 amino acids. The germline V gene has CDR1 GTSNPN and CDR2 SVGIG (reference sequence).

This clone was picked up a small number of times. The chain has TRBV20-1 and TRBJ2-7; perhaps TRBD1 as D (5 bases). There are 10 residues in the CDR3. Trimming cost V 6 bases and J 6 bases, with 9 bases left between them. The V gene's germline CDR1 is DFQATT and CDR2 SNEGSKA (reference sequence). The CDR3 DNA sequence: TGCAGTGCAGGGGTTGCCGAGCAGTACTTC. This encodes CSAGVAEQYF.

This chain connects TRBV7-6 to TRBJ2-3; TRBD1 or TRBD2 may be the D gene (5 bases each). Trimming cost V 0 bases and J 3 bases, with 16 bases left between them. The CDR3 totals 17 residues. CDR1 and CDR2 from the germline V gene are SGHVS and FNYEAQ. CDR3 bases: TGTGCCAGCAGCTTAGCGCTTAAGGGACCCTCGACAGATACGCAGTATTTT. The encoded protein is CASSLALKGPSTDTQYF.

This chain connects TRBV11-2 to TRBJ2-1; tentatively, D is TRBD2 (5 bases). Germline lookup yields CDR1 SGHAT and CDR2 FQNNGV. The CDR3 runs 11 residues. V dropped 7 bases and J dropped 10 bases, with 11 bases sitting between them. DNA for the CDR3: TGTGCCAGCACTTCCCGAGGGGAGCAGTTCTTC. It yields the protein CASTSRGEQFF.